In its sample, the clone carrying this TCR beta chain was seen once. With V trimmed by 5 bases and J by 5 bases, 7 bases remained unmatched. Germline assignment: CDR1 LNHDA and CDR2 SQIVND (reference sequence). The CDR3 totals 14 residues. TCRdb's copy holds only in-frame clones and misses some; the assay was immunoSEQ multiplex PCR. The sample comprises roughly 41,000 clones, approximately 90% of which are singletons, and roughly 10% rests with the top ten. These data belong to a study of blood T cell repertoires in COVID-19. The wider study: The origin of the acute and convalescent COVID-19 samples was the United States, Italy and Spain.

Sequencing used peripheral blood. V is TRBV19 and J is TRBJ2-7; 9 bases line up with TRBD1. The sequence was collected from a man in his 60s with active COVID-19. The CDR3 reads CASSPGDRVNEQYF. CDR3 DNA: TGTGCCAGTAGTCCAGGGGACAGGGTAAACGAGCAGTACTTC. Full variable domain (missing parts from reference TRBV19 and TRBJ2-7): DGGITQSPKYLFRKEGQNVTLSCEQNLNHDAMYWYRQDPGQGLRLIYYSQIVNDFQKGDIAEGYSVSREKKESFPLTVTSAQKNPTAFYLCASSPGDRVNEQYFGPGTRLTVT.